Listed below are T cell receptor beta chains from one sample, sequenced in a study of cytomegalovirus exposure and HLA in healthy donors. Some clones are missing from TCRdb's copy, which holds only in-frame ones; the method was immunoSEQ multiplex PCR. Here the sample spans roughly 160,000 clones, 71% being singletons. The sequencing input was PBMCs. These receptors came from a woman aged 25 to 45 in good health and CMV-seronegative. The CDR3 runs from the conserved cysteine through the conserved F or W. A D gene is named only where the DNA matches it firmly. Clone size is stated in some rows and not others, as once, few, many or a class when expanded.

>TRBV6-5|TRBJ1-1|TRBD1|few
CASSYSGTDEAFF
TGTGCCAGCAGTTACTCCGGGACAGATGAAGCTTTCTTT
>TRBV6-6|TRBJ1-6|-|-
CASSYYTGNSPLHF
TGTGCCAGCAGTTACTATACGGGAAATTCACCCCTCCACTTT
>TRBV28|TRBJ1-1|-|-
CASSLPRDTEAFF
TGTGCCAGCAGTTTGCCCAGGGACACTGAAGCTTTCTTT
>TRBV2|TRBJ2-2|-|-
CASSLEGVTGELFF
TGTGCCAGCTCTCTAGAAGGGGTCACCGGGGAGCTGTTTTTT
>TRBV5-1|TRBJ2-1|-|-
CASSRRQGEAYEQFF
TGCGCCAGCAGCCGGAGGCAGGGGGAGGCTTATGAGCAGTTCTTC
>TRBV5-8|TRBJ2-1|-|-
CASSLVRSSGEQFF
TGTGCCAGCAGCTTGGTGCGTAGCAGTGGTGAGCAGTTCTTC
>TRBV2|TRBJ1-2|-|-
CASSAPWGENYGYTF
TGTGCCAGCAGTGCACCCTGGGGGGAGAACTATGGCTACACCTTC
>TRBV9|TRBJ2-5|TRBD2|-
CASSATGLAAEETQYF
TGTGCCAGCAGCGCTACGGGACTAGCGGCTGAAGAGACCCAGTACTTC
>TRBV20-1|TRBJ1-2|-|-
CSAHRDRGYTF
TGCAGTGCACACAGGGACCGAGGCTACACCTTC
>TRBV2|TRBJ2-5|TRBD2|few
CASKPLAGVSETQYF
TGTGCCAGCAAGCCTCTAGCGGGAGTTTCAGAGACCCAGTACTTC
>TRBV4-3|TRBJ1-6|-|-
CASSQGQLYNSPLHF
TGCGCCAGCAGCCAAGGACAGCTCTATAATTCACCCCTCCACTTT
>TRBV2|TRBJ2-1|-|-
CASITESRNEQFF
TGTGCCAGCATTACGGAGAGCAGAAATGAGCAGTTCTTC
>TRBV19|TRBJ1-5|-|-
CASSIRGGQPQHF
TGTGCCAGTAGTATAAGGGGTGGGCAGCCCCAGCATTTT
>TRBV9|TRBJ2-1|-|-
CASSVVGASYNEQFF
TGTGCCAGCAGCGTAGTCGGAGCCTCCTACAATGAGCAGTTCTTC
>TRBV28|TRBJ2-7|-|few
CASSLQNYEQYF
TGTGCCAGCAGTTTGCAGAACTACGAGCAGTACTTC
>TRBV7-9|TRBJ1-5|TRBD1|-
CASSQGQGSSQPQHF
TGTGCCAGCAGCCAGGGACAGGGGAGTTCCCAGCCCCAGCATTTT
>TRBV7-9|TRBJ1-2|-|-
CASSLGGGQPNYGYTF
TGTGCCAGCAGCTTAGGTGGCGGACAGCCTAACTATGGCTACACCTTC
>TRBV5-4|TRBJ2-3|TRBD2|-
CASFDPSGGGDTQYF
TGTGCCAGCTTTGACCCTAGCGGGGGGGGTGATACGCAGTATTTT
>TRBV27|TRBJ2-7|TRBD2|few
CASSGLAGDEQYF
TGTGCCAGCAGTGGGCTAGCGGGAGACGAGCAGTACTTC
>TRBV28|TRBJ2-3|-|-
CASSPRQATDTQYF
TGTGCCAGCAGTCCTCGACAGGCCACAGATACGCAGTATTTT
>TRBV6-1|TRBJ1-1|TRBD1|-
CASRESGQGAETEAFF
TGTGCCAGCAGAGAATCGGGACAGGGGGCTGAAACTGAAGCTTTCTTT
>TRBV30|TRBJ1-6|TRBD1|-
CAWNTGQGNSPLHF
TGTGCCTGGAACACCGGACAGGGGAATTCACCCCTCCACTTT
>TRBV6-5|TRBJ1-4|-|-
CASSQQGRGGEKLFF
TGTGCCAGCAGCCAGCAGGGCAGGGGAGGGGAAAAACTGTTTTTT
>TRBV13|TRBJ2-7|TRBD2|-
CASSSRLAHEQYF
TGTGCCAGCAGCTCCCGACTAGCCCACGAGCAGTACTTC
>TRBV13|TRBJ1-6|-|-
CASSFLNRNSPLHF
TGTGCCAGCAGCTTCCTAAACAGGAATTCACCCCTCCACTTT
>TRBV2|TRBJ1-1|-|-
CASKAVTGSTEAFF
TGTGCCAGCAAGGCGGTTACGGGGTCGACTGAAGCTTTCTTT
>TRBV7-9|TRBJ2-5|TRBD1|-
CSSRPRGDRGLTQYF
TGTTCCAGCAGGCCACGGGGGGACAGGGGACTAACCCAGTACTTC